This TCR beta chain stems from a study of blood T cells in healthy people across ages. The length of the CDR3 is 17 residues. Trimming shortened V by 4 bases and J by 3 bases, and 21 bases separated the two germline ends. The V gene's germline CDR1 is LGHNA and CDR2 YSLEER. Primers used in a second PCR of roughly 7 to 12 cycles were a sample-barcoded 5' primer and a J-beta primer mix. TCRdb reanalysed the 5' RACE reads using MiXCR and keeps one entry per CDR3 protein. The table lists about 650,000 distinct CDR3 sequences, over 40% of them singletons. Sequencing used blood. The J gene is TRBJ1-1, the V gene TRBV4-3; perhaps TRBD1 as D (6 bases). This receptor was identified in a woman of 80 years or more in good health. The CDR3 loop reads CASSPRDKRNLDTEAFF. As DNA, the CDR3 is TGCGCCAGCAGCCCTCGGGACAAAAGAAACCTAGACACTGAAGCTTTCTTT.